This TCR beta chain was retrieved from a study of blood T cell dynamics during melanoma immunotherapy. For the study at large: Standard first-line treatment here was pembrolizumab or nivolumab plus ipilimumab in metastatic melanoma.

Time point here: pre-treatment baseline. Apart from a couple of fast progressors, RECIST 1.1 response was judged 12 weeks post-infusion. V lost 4 bases to trimming and J lost 14 bases, with 13 bases between them. This CDR3 region has 11 residues. Looked up from germline, CDR1 is SGHDT and CDR2 is YYEEEE. Clones were read by immunoSEQ multiplex PCR, and TCRdb kept only the in-frame ones, dropping some. In the table there are about 14,000 clones, approximately 84% of which are singletons. This clonotype was obtained from a human donor with melanoma. Sequencing used blood, obtained from a patient treated with checkpoint blockade. This chain links TRBV5-6 with TRBJ2-1, with D perhaps matching TRBD1 (6 bases). This chain's CDR3 is CASSIQGQEFF. DNA of the CDR3: TGTGCCAGCAGCATACAGGGCCAAGAGTTCTTC.